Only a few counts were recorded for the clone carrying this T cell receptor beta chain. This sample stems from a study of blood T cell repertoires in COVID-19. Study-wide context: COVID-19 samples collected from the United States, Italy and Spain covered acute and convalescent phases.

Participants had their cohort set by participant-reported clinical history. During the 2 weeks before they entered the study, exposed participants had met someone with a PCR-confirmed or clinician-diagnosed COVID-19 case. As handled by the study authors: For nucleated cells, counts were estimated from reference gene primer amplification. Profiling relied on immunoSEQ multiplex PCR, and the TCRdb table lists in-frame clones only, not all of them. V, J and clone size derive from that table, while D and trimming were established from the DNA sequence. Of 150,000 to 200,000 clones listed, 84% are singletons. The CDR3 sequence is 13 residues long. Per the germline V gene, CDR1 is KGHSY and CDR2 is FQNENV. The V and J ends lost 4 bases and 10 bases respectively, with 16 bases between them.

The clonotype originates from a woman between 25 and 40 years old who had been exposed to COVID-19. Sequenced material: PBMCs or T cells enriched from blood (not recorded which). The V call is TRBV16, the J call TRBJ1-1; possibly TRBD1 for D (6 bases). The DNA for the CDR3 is TGTGCCAGCAGCCGCTTACAGGGCTGGGCAGCTTTCTTT. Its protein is CASSRLQGWAAFF.